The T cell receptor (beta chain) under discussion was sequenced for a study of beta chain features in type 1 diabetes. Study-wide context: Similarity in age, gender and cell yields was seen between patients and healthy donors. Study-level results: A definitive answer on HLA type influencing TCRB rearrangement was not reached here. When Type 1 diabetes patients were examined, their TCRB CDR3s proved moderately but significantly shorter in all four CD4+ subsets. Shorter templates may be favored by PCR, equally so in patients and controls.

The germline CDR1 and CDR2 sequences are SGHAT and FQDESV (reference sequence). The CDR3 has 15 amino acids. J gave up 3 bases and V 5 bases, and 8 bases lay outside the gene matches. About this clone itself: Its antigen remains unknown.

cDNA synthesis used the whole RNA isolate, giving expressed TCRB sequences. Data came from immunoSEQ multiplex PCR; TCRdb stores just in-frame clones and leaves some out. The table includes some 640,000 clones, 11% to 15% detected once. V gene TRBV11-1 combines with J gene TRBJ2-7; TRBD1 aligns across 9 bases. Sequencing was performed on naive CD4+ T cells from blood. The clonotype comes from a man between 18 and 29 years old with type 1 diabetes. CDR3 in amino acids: CASSTWDRASYEQYF. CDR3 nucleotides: TGTGCCAGCAGCACATGGGACAGGGCCAGCTACGAGCAGTACTTC.